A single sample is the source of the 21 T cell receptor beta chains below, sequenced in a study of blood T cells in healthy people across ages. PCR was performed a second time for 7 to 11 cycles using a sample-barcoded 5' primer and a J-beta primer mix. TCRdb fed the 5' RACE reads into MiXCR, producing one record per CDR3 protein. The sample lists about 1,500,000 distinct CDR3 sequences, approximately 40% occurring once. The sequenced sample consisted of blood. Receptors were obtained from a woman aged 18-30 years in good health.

The CDR3 reads CSAPEEATYGYTF. The CDR3 DNA reads as TGCAGTGCCCCCGAGGAAGCCACCTATGGCTACACCTTC. The chain employs TRBV20-1 and TRBJ1-2, with no clear D. The CDR3 totals 13 residues. V was cut by 6 bases and J by 4 bases, with 15 bases left in between. Germline loops: CDR1 DFQATT, CDR2 SNEGSKA (reference sequence).

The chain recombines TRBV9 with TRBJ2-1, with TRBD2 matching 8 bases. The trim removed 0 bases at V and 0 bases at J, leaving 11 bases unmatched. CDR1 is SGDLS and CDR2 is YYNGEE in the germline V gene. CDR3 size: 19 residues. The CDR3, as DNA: TGTGCCAGCAGCGTAGGGAGCGGGGGATTCCCAAGCTCCTACAATGAGCAGTTCTTC. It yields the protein CASSVGSGGFPSSYNEQFF. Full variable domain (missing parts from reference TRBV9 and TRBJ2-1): DSGVTQTPKHLITATGQRVTLRCSPRSGDLSVYWYQQSLDQGLQFLIQYYNGEERAKGNILERFSAQQFPDLHSELNLSSLELGDSALYFCASSVGSGGFPSSYNEQFFGPGTRLTVL.

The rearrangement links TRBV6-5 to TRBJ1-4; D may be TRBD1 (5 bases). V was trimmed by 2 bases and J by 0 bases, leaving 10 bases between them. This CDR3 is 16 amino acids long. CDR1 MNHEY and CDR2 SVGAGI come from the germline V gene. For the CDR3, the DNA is TGTGCCAGCAGTTACCTAGGGGCTGCAACTAATGAAAAACTGTTTTTT. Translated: CASSYLGAATNEKLFF.

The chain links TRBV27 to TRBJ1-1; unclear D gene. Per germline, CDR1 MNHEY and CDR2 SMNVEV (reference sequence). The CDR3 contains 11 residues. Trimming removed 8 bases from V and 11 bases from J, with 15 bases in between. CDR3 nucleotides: TGTGCCAGCTTCCTATTTGGTAGGGCTTTCTTT. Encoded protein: CASFLFGRAFF.

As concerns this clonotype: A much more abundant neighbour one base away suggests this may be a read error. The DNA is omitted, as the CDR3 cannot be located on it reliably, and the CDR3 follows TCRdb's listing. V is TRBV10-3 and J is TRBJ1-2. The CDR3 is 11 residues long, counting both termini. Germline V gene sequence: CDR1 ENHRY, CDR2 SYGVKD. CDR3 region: CAPPLDYGCTF.

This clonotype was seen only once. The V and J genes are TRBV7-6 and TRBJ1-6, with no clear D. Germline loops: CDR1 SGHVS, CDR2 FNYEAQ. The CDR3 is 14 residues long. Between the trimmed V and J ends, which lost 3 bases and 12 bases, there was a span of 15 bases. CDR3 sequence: CASSLGADVGPLHF. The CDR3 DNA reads TGTGCCAGCAGCTTGGGAGCCGATGTGGGACCCCTCCACTTT.

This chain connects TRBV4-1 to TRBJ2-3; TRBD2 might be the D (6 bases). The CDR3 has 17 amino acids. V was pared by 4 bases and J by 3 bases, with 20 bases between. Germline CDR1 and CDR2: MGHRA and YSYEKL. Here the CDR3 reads CASSPMGRGSGTDTQYF. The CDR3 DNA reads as TGCGCCAGCAGCCCTATGGGGCGGGGTAGCGGAACAGATACGCAGTATTTT.

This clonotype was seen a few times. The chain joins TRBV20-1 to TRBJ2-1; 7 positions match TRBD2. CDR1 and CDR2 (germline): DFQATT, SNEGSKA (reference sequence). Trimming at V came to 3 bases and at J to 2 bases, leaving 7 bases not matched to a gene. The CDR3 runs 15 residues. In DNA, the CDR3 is TGCAGTGCTAGCAAGATAGCGGGCCCCTACAATGAGCAGTTCTTC. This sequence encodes CSASKIAGPYNEQFF.

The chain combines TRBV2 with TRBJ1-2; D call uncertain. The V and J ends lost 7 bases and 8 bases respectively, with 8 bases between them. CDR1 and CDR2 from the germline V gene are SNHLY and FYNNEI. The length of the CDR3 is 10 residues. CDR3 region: CASTDPGYTF. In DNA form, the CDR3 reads TGTGCCAGCACGGACCCGGGCTACACCTTC.

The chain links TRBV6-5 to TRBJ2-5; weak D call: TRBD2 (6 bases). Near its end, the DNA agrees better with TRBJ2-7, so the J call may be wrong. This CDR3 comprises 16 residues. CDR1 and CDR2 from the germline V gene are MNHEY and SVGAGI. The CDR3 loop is CASSYSVILAYDEQYF. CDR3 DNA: TGTGCCAGCAGTTACTCGGTTATCCTAGCGTACGACGAGCAGTACTTC.

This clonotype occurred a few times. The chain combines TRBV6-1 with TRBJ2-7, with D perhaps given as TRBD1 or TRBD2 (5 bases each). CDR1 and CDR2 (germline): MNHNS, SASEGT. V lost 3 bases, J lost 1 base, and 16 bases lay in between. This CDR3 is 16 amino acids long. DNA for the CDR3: TGTGCCAGCAGTGAGGGTCTTGGGGGTATGTCCTACGAGCAGTACTTC. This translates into CASSEGLGGMSYEQYF.

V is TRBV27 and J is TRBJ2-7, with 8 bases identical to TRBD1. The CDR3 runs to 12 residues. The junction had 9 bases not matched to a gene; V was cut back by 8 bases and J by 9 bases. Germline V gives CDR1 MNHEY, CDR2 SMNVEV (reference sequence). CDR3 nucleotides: TGTGCCAGCGGGACCGGGACAGGCGTGCAGTACTTC. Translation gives CASGTGTGVQYF.

DNA for the CDR3: TGCGCCAGCAGCTTGGAGACTAGCCGAGACGAGCAGTTCTTC. Translated: CASSLETSRDEQFF. The chain uses TRBV5-1 and TRBJ2-1, with 7 bases matching TRBD2. With V trimmed by 0 bases and J by 10 bases, 7 bases remained unmatched. CDR3 length: 14 residues. The germline CDR1 and CDR2 sequences are SGHRS and YFSETQ.

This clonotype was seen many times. The chain's CDR3 is CASSLGLAATYEQYF. The CDR3 DNA reads as TGCGCCAGCAGCTTGGGCCTAGCGGCAACCTACGAGCAGTACTTC. The chain is built from TRBV5-1 and TRBJ2-7; TRBD2 agrees at 7 bases. This CDR3 is 15 amino acids long. CDR1 SGHRS and CDR2 YFSETQ come from the germline V gene. Germline trimming cut 0 bases from V and 2 bases from J; bases unmatched to any gene: 5.

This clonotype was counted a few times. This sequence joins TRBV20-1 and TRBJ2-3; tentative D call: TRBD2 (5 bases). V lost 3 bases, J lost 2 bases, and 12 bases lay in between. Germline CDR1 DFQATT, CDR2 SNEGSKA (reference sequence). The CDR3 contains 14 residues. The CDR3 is CSASGAGLTDTQYF. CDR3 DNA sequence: TGCAGTGCTAGCGGCGCGGGTCTCACAGATACGCAGTATTTT.

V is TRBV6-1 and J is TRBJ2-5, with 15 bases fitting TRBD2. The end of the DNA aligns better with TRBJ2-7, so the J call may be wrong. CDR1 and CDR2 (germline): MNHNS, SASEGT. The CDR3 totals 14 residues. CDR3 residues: CASRGTSGRNEQYF. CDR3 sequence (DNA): TGTGCCAGCCGGGGGACTAGCGGGAGGAACGAGCAGTACTTC.

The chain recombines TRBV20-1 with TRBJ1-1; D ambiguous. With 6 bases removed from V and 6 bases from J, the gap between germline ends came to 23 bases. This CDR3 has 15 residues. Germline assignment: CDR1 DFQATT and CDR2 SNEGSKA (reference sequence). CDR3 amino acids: CSADPGVRIQAEAFF. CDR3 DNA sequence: TGCAGTGCAGATCCGGGAGTTCGCATTCAAGCTGAAGCTTTCTTT.

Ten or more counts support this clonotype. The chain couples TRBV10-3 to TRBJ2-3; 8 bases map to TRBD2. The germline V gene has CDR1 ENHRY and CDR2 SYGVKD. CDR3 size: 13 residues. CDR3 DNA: TGTGTTACAACGGGGGGGCAGACAGATACGCAGTATTTT. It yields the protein CVTTGGQTDTQYF.

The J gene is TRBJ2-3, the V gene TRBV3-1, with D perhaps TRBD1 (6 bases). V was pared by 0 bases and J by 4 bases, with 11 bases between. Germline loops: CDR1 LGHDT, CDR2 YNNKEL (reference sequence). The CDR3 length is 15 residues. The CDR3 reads CASSQDRGAADTQYF. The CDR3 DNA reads TGTGCCAGCAGCCAAGACAGGGGTGCGGCAGATACGCAGTATTTT.

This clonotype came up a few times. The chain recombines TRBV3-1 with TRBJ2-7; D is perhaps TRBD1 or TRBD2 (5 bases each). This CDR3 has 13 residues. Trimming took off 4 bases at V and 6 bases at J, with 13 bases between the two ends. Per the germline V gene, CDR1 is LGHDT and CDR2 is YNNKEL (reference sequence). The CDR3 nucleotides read TGTGCCAGCAGCCTGTCTCGGGACGCCGAGCAGTACTTC. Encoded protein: CASSLSRDAEQYF.

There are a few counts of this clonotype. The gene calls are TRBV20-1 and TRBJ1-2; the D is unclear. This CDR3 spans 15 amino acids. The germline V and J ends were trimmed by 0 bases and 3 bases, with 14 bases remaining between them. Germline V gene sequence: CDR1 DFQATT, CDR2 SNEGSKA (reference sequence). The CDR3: CSARDGSAVYYGYTF. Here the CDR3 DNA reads TGCAGTGCTAGAGATGGCAGCGCCGTATACTATGGCTACACCTTC.